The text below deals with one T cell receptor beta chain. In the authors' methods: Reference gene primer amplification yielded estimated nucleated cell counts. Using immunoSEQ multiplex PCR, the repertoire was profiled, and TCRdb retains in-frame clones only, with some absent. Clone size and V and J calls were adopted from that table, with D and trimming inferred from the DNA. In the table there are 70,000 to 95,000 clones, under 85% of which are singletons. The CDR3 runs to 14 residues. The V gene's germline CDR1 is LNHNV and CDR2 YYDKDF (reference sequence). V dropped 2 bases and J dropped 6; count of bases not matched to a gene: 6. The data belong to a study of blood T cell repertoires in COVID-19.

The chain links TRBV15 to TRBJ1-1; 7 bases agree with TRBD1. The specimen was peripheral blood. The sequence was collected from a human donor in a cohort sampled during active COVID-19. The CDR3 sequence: CATSRPDRVAEAFF. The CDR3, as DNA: TGTGCCACCAGCAGACCCGACAGGGTAGCTGAAGCTTTCTTT.